Listed below are T cell receptor beta chains from one sample, sequenced in a study of blood T cell repertoires in COVID-19. Sequencing used immunoSEQ multiplex PCR; TCRdb keeps in-frame clones, though not all of them. This sample carries around 20,000 clones, 87% of them seen once, and the ten largest clones take about 8.5%. Sequences were obtained from peripheral blood. The receptor set was obtained from a human donor in a cohort sampled during active COVID-19. The donor label of this sample is uncertain. The CDR3 runs from the conserved cysteine through the conserved F or W. A D gene is named only where the DNA matches it firmly. Only part of the rows carry a size: once, few, many, or a class if the clone is expanded.

j_gene	abundance	d_gene	v_gene	CDR3aa	CDR3nt
TRBJ2-5	-	TRBD2	TRBV11-2	CASSPSGRAAETQYF	TGTGCCAGCAGCCCAAGCGGGAGGGCCGCAGAGACCCAGTACTTC
TRBJ2-6	-	TRBD1	TRBV5-1	CASSLTGQGGSGANVLTF	TGCGCCAGCAGCCTGACAGGGCAAGGGGGCTCTGGGGCCAACGTCCTGACTTTC
TRBJ2-7	-	TRBD1	TRBV5-4	CASSPGQGARYEQYF	TGTGCCAGCAGCCCCGGGCAGGGGGCGCGATACGAGCAGTACTTC
TRBJ2-7	-	-	TRBV5-1	CASSLALGRGYEQYF	TGCGCCAGCAGCTTGGCCTTGGGTAGGGGCTACGAGCAGTACTTC
TRBJ1-1	-	TRBD1	TRBV18	CASSSGTANTEAFF	TGTGCCAGCTCATCAGGGACAGCGAACACTGAAGCTTTCTTT
TRBJ2-5	-	-	TRBV6-6	CASSYSGLQETQYF	TGTGCCAGCAGTTACTCGGGGCTTCAAGAGACCCAGTACTTC
TRBJ2-5	once	TRBD2	TRBV19	CASNSGRGETQYF	TGTGCCAGTAATAGCGGGAGGGGTGAGACCCAGTACTTC
TRBJ2-6	few	TRBD1	TRBV2	CASTGDQSGANVLTF	TGTGCGAGCACAGGGGACCAGTCTGGGGCCAACGTCCTGACTTTC
TRBJ2-7	-	TRBD2	TRBV7-2	CASSSGGTSSYEQYF	TGTGCCAGCAGCTCAGGGGGGACTAGCTCGTACGAGCAGTACTTC
TRBJ1-1	-	-	TRBV12-3/TRBV12-4	CASRDQGNTEAFF	TGTGCCAGCAGGGATCAGGGGAACACTGAAGCTTTCTTT
TRBJ1-2	-	-	TRBV19	CASSIGEGRGYTF	TGTGCCAGTAGTATAGGGGAGGGTCGAGGCTACACCTTC
TRBJ1-5	-	-	TRBV4-2	CASSQGTGSQSQPQHF	TGTGCCAGCAGCCAAGGAACAGGGTCCCAAAGTCAGCCCCAGCATTTT
TRBJ1-1	-	-	TRBV30	CAGTQNTEAFF	TGTGCCGGGACCCAGAACACTGAAGCTTTCTTT
TRBJ2-1	-	TRBD1	TRBV4-2	CASSQGGQNNEQFF	TGTGCCAGCAGCCAAGGGGGACAGAACAATGAGCAGTTCTTC
TRBJ2-7	-	-	TRBV20-1	CSVQGSYEQYF	TGCAGTGTTCAGGGTTCCTACGAGCAGTACTTC
TRBJ2-2	once	TRBD1	TRBV9	CASSIRDRANTGELFF	TGTGCCAGCAGCATCCGGGACAGAGCGAACACCGGGGAGCTGTTTTTT
TRBJ2-1	-	-	TRBV18	CASSPSYSAIGDNEQFF	TGTGCCAGCTCACCATCGTATTCAGCGATCGGTGACAATGAGCAGTTCTTC
TRBJ2-1	few	TRBD1	TRBV5-1	CASSLSAGGNEQFF	TGCGCCAGCAGCTTGAGTGCAGGGGGCAATGAGCAGTTCTTC
TRBJ1-1	-	TRBD1	TRBV27	CASSPYRGGVTEAFF	TGTGCCAGCAGTCCCTACAGGGGGGGCGTCACTGAAGCTTTCTTT
TRBJ2-2	-	-	TRBV6-5	CASSPFGTNTGELFF	TGTGCCAGCAGCCCCTTCGGGACAAACACCGGGGAGCTGTTTTTT
TRBJ1-6	-	-	TRBV4-1	CASSQDLSRRGGSPLHF	TGCGCCAGCAGCCAAGACCTATCAAGGAGGGGTGGTTCACCCCTCCACTTT
TRBJ2-2	-	TRBD2	TRBV28	CASRQNSGRGGELFF	TGTGCCAGCAGACAGAATAGCGGGAGAGGCGGGGAGCTGTTTTTT
TRBJ1-2	-	TRBD1	TRBV2	CASRTGQAGGYTF	TGTGCCAGCAGGACCGGACAGGCAGGAGGCTACACCTTC
TRBJ1-1	-	TRBD1	TRBV28	CASRTGQGNTEAFF	TGTGCCAGCAGAACGGGACAGGGGAACACTGAAGCTTTCTTT
TRBJ2-4	-	-	TRBV7-2	CASSPGLAKNIQYF	TGTGCCAGCAGCCCGGGGTTAGCCAAAAACATTCAGTACTTC
TRBJ2-2	-	TRBD1	TRBV9	CASSPIRGPNTGELFF	TGTGCCAGCAGCCCCATAAGGGGGCCGAACACCGGGGAGCTGTTTTTT
TRBJ2-5	-	TRBD1	TRBV29-1	CSVLPGQGLQETQYF	TGCAGCGTTTTGCCGGGACAGGGGTTGCAAGAGACCCAGTACTTC
TRBJ2-7	-	TRBD1	TRBV10-2	CASSEQGVYYEQYF	TGCGCCAGCAGCGAACAGGGGGTCTACTACGAGCAGTACTTC
TRBJ1-2	-	-	TRBV30	CAWTQGDKGYTF	TGTGCCTGGACCCAGGGCGATAAGGGCTACACCTTC
TRBJ2-2	-	-	TRBV18	CASSRRGNTGELFF	TGTGCCAGCTCACGGCGGGGCAACACCGGGGAGCTGTTTTTT
TRBJ1-1	-	TRBD1	TRBV30	CAWSRRDRVNTEAFF	TGTGCCTGGAGTCGACGCGACAGGGTGAACACTGAAGCTTTCTTT
TRBJ1-2	-	-	TRBV4-2	CASSQDLTVYGYTF	TGTGCCAGCAGCCAAGATCTGACAGTGTATGGCTACACCTTC
TRBJ2-5	-	TRBD2	TRBV5-6	CASKPLGGDSGRETQYF	TGTGCCAGCAAGCCGCTGGGGGGGGATAGCGGGAGAGAGACCCAGTACTTC
TRBJ2-1	-	-	TRBV29-1	CSVEGGLYSYNEQFF	TGCAGCGTTGAAGGGGGACTTTACTCCTACAATGAGCAGTTCTTC
TRBJ2-1	-	-	TRBV11-3	CASSLAIHNEQFF	TGTGCCAGCAGCTTAGCTATCCACAATGAGCAGTTCTTC
TRBJ2-3	-	TRBD2	TRBV12-3/TRBV12-4	CASRLAGVGYF	TGTGCCAGCAGGTTAGCGGGAGTAGGGTATTTT
TRBJ2-1	-	-	TRBV15	CATSRDQTTSYNEQFF	TGTGCCACCAGCAGAGATCAGACTACTTCCTACAATGAGCAGTTCTTC
TRBJ2-1	-	TRBD2	TRBV4-2	CASSSRDGGLDEQFF	TGTGCCAGCAGCTCCCGGGACGGGGGGTTGGATGAGCAGTTCTTC
TRBJ1-4	-	TRBD1	TRBV5-1	CASSVGQGGPIANEKLFF	TGCGCCAGCAGCGTGGGACAGGGGGGCCCTATTGCTAATGAAAAACTGTTTTTT
TRBJ2-2	-	TRBD1	TRBV5-4	CASSSGTARTGELFF	TGTGCCAGCAGCTCGGGGACAGCCAGAACCGGGGAGCTGTTTTTT
TRBJ2-7	-	-	TRBV30	CAWSRGGQQYF	TGTGCCTGGAGTAGAGGGGGACAACAGTACTTC